Here is one TCR beta chain with its context. Its antigen is still unknown. A junction boundary mismatches the germline segment, possibly from a read error. The sample belongs to a study of CD8 T cells in ankylosing spondylitis. Germline V gene sequence: CDR1 KGHDR, CDR2 SFDVKD. The CDR3 covers 15 residues. The study, taken as a whole, reports: Reportedly, matched ankylosing spondylitis synovial fluid was significantly enriched for disease-linked clones. Both synovial fluid and blood in reactive arthritis had previously been reported to carry some motif variants. Those disease-linked clones were CD8+; they were also relatively rare in peripheral blood. Seemingly characteristic of ankylosing spondylitis blood was a TCR beta motif consisting of 7 or 8 highly homologous variants.

Researchers built TCR beta libraries using quantitative 5'-RACE with molecular barcodes. In TCRdb, the 5' RACE reads were re-called with MiXCR into one record per CDR3 protein. This table holds around 430,000 distinct CDR3 sequences, 17% found once. The chain is built from TRBV24-1 and TRBJ2-7, with D maybe TRBD1 (5 bases). The clonotype comes from a male donor with ankylosing spondylitis. The material sequenced was blood, either unsorted or a sorted T cell fraction (not recorded which). CDR3 bases: TGTGCCACCAGTGCTGGTTCGGCAGGGAAGGTCGAGCAGTGCTTC. It is translated as CATSAGSAGKVEQCF.